This TCR beta chain was sequenced in a study of vaccination and CD4 T cells after COVID-19. This CDR3 comprises 18 residues. The trim removed 1 base at V and 1 base at J, leaving 6 bases unmatched. Germline V lookup: CDR1 SGHKS, CDR2 YYEKEE (reference sequence). The Oncomine TCR Beta short-read assay was what sequenced the DNA obtained from cultured CD4+ T cells. Via MiXCR, TCRdb re-called the PCR reads, giving one row per CDR3 protein. The top ten hold 20% to 30% of the sample, which has some 10,000 distinct CDR3 sequences, more than 20% seen once. Treatment here: approximately 10-day PBMC culture with coronavirus spike peptide pools or control peptides (ViraFEST assay). About this clonotype itself: The antigen is unknown.

V usage is TRBV5-5 and J usage is TRBJ2-3; TRBD2 agrees at 13 bases. This specimen was CD4+ T cells from blood, cultured in vitro, taken before SARS-CoV-2 vaccination. The sequence came from a human donor who received a COVID-19 vaccine. The CDR3 region is CASSLRTSGGLGTDTQYF. The CDR3 DNA is TGTGCCAGCAGCTTGAGGACTAGCGGGGGTTTGGGCACAGATACGCAGTATTTT. Combining the CDR3 with reference TRBV5-5 and TRBJ2-3 gives the whole variable domain DAGVTQSPTHLIKTRGQQVTLRCSPISGHKSVSWYQQVLGQGPQFIFQYYEKEERGRGNFPDRFSARQFPNYSSELNVNALLLGDSALYLCASSLRTSGGLGTDTQYFGPGTRLTVL.